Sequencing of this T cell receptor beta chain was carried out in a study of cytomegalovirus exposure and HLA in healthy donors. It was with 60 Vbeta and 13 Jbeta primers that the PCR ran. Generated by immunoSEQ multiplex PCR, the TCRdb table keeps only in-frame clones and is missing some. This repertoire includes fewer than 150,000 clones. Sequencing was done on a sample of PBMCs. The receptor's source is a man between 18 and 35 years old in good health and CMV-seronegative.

CDR3 in DNA: TGTGCCAGCAGCTTGGTCCGGACTAGCGGATCCTACGAGCAGTACTTC. It translates to CASSLVRTSGSYEQYF. This chain connects TRBV5-4 to TRBJ2-7; 10 nucleotides match TRBD2. V dropped 0 bases and J dropped 1; count of bases not matched to a gene: 4. Germline CDR1 SGHNT, CDR2 YYREEE (reference sequence). The CDR3 has 16 residues.